One and the same sample provided the 7 T cell receptor beta chains below, sequenced in a study of blood T cell repertoires in COVID-19. Repertoires were generated with immunoSEQ multiplex PCR, while TCRdb's copy carries only in-frame clones and drops some. The data show tens of thousands of clones, 75% to 90% seen once. Input material: peripheral blood. Receptors were obtained from a woman aged 80 or older with acute or convalescent COVID-19.

The rearrangement joins TRBV24-1 to TRBJ2-7; TRBD1 agrees at 8 bases. The CDR3 covers 15 residues. V was clipped by 9 bases and J by 2 bases; unmatched bases: 11. Per germline, CDR1 KGHDR and CDR2 SFDVKD. CDR3 sequence: CATGVIQGGTYEQYF. The CDR3 DNA reads as TGTGCCACCGGAGTAATACAGGGGGGAACCTACGAGCAGTACTTC.

J is TRBJ2-1 and V is TRBV6-6, with 8 positions matching TRBD2. Germline loops: CDR1 MNHNY, CDR2 SVGAGI (reference sequence). J was trimmed by 1 base and V by 7 bases; bases with no gene match: 6. This CDR3 comprises 15 residues. The CDR3 is CASNLAGSSYNEQFF. The CDR3 coding sequence is TGTGCCAGCAACTTAGCGGGGAGTTCCTACAATGAGCAGTTCTTC.

In regard to this clone: The identical CDR3 is also encoded by other nucleotide sequences in the sample. The V and J genes are TRBV12-3 or TRBV12-4 and TRBJ1-2; the match to TRBD1 covers 8 bases. The CDR3 is made up of 12 amino acids. V gave up 8 bases and J gave up 5 bases; unmatched junction bases: 4. CDR3 residues: CASSWTGYGYTF. DNA of the CDR3: TGTGCCAGCTCTTGGACAGGGTATGGCTACACCTTC.

The gene calls are TRBV3-1 (or the pseudogene TRBV3-2) and TRBJ1-6; tentative D call: TRBD1 (5 bases). V dropped 1 base and J dropped 10 bases, with 8 bases sitting between them. The CDR3 covers 13 residues. CDR1 is LGHDT, CDR2 YNNKEL, per germline (reference sequence). The CDR3 reads CASSQGGGSPLHF. The CDR3 DNA reads as TGTGCCAGCAGCCAAGGGGGGGGATCACCCCTCCACTTT.

The genes are TRBV19 and TRBJ1-4; possible D gene TRBD1, 6 bases. The germline V and J ends were trimmed by 3 bases and 11 bases, with 16 bases remaining between them. This CDR3 is built from 14 residues. Germline-derived CDR1 and CDR2 are LNHDA and SQIVND (reference sequence). The CDR3 region is CASSMLAGEGKLFF. CDR3 DNA sequence: TGTGCCAGTAGTATGTTAGCAGGGGAGGGGAAACTGTTTTTT.

This chain joins TRBV12-5 and TRBJ2-3, with D possibly matching TRBD1 (6 bases). V dropped 0 bases and J dropped 2 bases, with 9 bases sitting between them. Germline V gene lookup returns CDR1 LGHNT and CDR2 FRNRAP. There are 15 residues in the CDR3. CDR3 protein: CASGLVLGHTDTQYF. DNA of the CDR3: TGTGCTAGTGGTTTGGTACTGGGACACACAGATACGCAGTATTTT. Full variable domain (missing parts from reference TRBV12-5 and TRBJ2-3): DARVTQTPRHKVTEMGQEVTMRCQPILGHNTVFWYRQTMMQGLELLAYFRNRAPLDDSGMPKDRFSAEMPDATLATLKIQPSEPRDSAVYFCASGLVLGHTDTQYFGPGTRLTVL.

J is TRBJ1-4 and V is TRBV11-3; TRBD1 is a possible D gene (6 bases). The V end was cut by 5 bases, the J end by 8 bases, with 15 bases between. From germline, CDR1 is SGHNT and CDR2 YENEEA. The CDR3 totals 14 residues. The CDR3: CASSRRGFEEKLFF. The CDR3 DNA reads as TGTGCCAGCAGCCGAAGGGGGTTTGAAGAAAAACTGTTTTTT.